Given below is one T cell receptor beta chain in context. This entry comes from a study of blood T cell repertoires in COVID-19. Study information: Samples came from the United States, Italy and Spain, spanning acute and convalescent COVID-19. The cDNA or gDNA used as material had been derived from T cells, B-cell-depleted T cells, or PBMCs.

Method: immunoSEQ multiplex PCR; TCRdb's copy keeps in-frame clones and lacks some. The data show a few hundred thousand clones, more than 85% seen once. This clonotype originated in a man aged 25-45 years with acute or convalescent COVID-19. Sample: peripheral blood.

The CDR3 DNA sequence: TGTGCCAGCAGTGAATGGGGACAGGGGGCAAACTATGGCTACACCTTC. Amino acids: CASSEWGQGANYGYTF. J is TRBJ1-2 and V is TRBV6-1; TRBD1 matches 12 bases. This CDR3 has 16 amino acids. CDR1 MNHNS and CDR2 SASEGT come from the germline V gene. Trimming at V came to 2 bases and at J to 2 bases, leaving 3 bases not matched to a gene.